The present entry profiles one T cell receptor beta chain with its context. This clone has a handful of counts. Its antigen remains undetermined. No per-base quality is available; no much larger clone lies one base away. The library was prepared using the immunoSEQ multiplex PCR assay. For the multiplex PCR, a mixture combining 60 forward primers for TCR Vbeta segments and 13 reverse primers for TCR Jbeta segments was used. Amplification of the CDR3 region of rearranged TCR beta genes was performed with a multiplex PCR assay on genomic DNA. On the Illumina HiSeq System, the amplified TCR beta libraries were sequenced as 87-base-pair reads. The original methods were these. A later analysis counted about 80 million unique TCR beta chains across the 700 or so repertoires, and roughly 11 million of these chains were shared by at least two donors. A nearest-neighbor algorithm error-corrected the raw reads and collapsed the reads into unique sequences, merging closely related sequences to remove PCR and sequencing errors. CDR3 sequences were aligned to IMGT reference sequences to assign V, D and J gene segments. Each retained sequence needed at least a six-nucleotide match to both a V gene segment and a J gene segment. Rearrangements were called productive when the CDR3 lacked stop codons and stayed in frame with V and J; all others were non-productive. CDR3 was defined according to IMGT convention as the region running from the second conserved V-encoded cysteine to the conserved J-encoded phenylalanine. The earlier analysis of 587 of the donors excluded any sequence lacking an unambiguous match to a single V gene segment. In an earlier analysis of 500 to 750 of the donors, V segments were called functional above 56.7% productive rearrangements and were called segregating when the between-donor standard deviation exceeded 5%. To diagnose cytomegalovirus status from the catalog of TCR beta chain sequences, a statistical classification framework was built. A later analysis assigned V and J genes by comparing TCR nucleotide sequences with IMGT/GENE-DB human TR gene sequences. Using the TCRdist pipeline, a later analysis assigned CDR3 sequences along with most-parsimonious VDJ recombination scenarios. In a later analysis, each TCR beta chain was defined by its CDR3 amino acid sequence together with its V-gene family, and reads lacking a unique V-gene family were excluded. To address suspected cross-contamination and a sequencing artifact, a later analysis removed several hundred highly shared, low-generation-probability nucleotide sequences. In a later analysis, a clonal expansion index for each public chain was calculated from normalized within-repertoire ranks of inferred template counts. In a later analysis, generation probabilities were computed using a VDJ recombination model fitted to out-of-frame rearrangements, and the results were checked against IGoR. A later analysis scored TCR-TCR, TCR-HLA and TCR-CMV co-occurrence with hypergeometric tests, applying a repertoire-size bias correction to TCR pairs. To estimate false discovery rates, a later analysis permuted the HLA or CMV assignments 20 times. In a later analysis, co-occurring TCRs were grouped using DBSCAN, with TCRdist sequence similarity added in when clustering inside HLA-allele-positive subsets. Co-occurrence clustering excluded repertoires with fewer than 30,000 or more than 120,000 public chains, plus five with anomalous nucleotide sharing. The immuneACCESS repertoire file appears here via TCRdb, limited to in-frame rearrangements. These files lack a portion of the clones; in checked studies, under half of the deficit traces to unresolved V genes, and the cause of the others is not known. V and J calls and clone size are those listed in that table; D and trimming were worked out from the DNA. Counted in this sample were about 97,000 clones; approximately 72% of them appeared once. The ten biggest clones cover approximately 2% of the sample.

From the cysteine through the phenylalanine, the CDR3 covers 15 amino acids. Only the CDR3 DNA is retained, 45 bases long and in frame from the first base. Trimming removed 9 bases from V and 4 bases from J; the gene matches leave 10 bases unexplained. Per the germline V gene (reference sequence), WNHNN is the CDR1 and SYGVQD is the CDR2. The data belong to a study of cytomegalovirus exposure and HLA in healthy donors listed by TCRdb under 2017. Regarding the study in general: An earlier analysis of several hundred of the donors reported 276 Gb of sequence data and 95 million to 140 million unique TCR beta sequences obtained from about 180 million T cells. Approximately 310 gigabases of sequencing data and approximately 93 million unique TCR sequences were included in an early release covering around 650 HLA-typed donors. Of the 300 to 500 genotyped donors, 81% were placed in the genetic ancestry cluster associated with self-reported Caucasian donors. The study aimed to test whether cataloging public T cell receptors could reveal signatures of past pathogen exposure. Using immunosequencing, the study profiled T cell repertoires from 500 to 800 subjects and related those repertoires to cytomegalovirus serostatus. Along with the roughly 670-subject first cohort, a separate validation cohort of more than 90 different subjects was used. To predict cytomegalovirus infection status, the study brought together high-throughput TCR immunosequencing, statistical association of individual TCRs with disease status, and machine learning. To study patterns of TCR occurrence, a later analysis re-analyzed previously published TCR beta repertoires from several hundred donors and added high-resolution HLA genotyping. Rather than drawing on any new phenotypic data, the later analysis identified candidate immune exposures from TCR beta sequences and the way those sequences occurred across donors. To decide whether each TCR beta V gene segment behaved as functional or pseudogenic, an earlier analysis of several hundred of the donors relied on high-throughput TCR beta sequencing. Alongside the repertoire data, information on donor age, sex, ethnicity and CMV serostatus was compiled. In a later genetic analysis, genome-wide SNP genotypes for about 60% of the 666 donors were used, and that subset was treated as a discovery cohort. Every discovery cohort repertoire had been produced on one sequencing platform. Class I and class II HLA loci were covered by the typing at four-digit resolution. Typing coverage varied by locus: about 620-630 donors for A, B, C, DRB1 and DQB1; roughly 510 for DQA1; over 600 for DPA1; approximately 470 for DPB1. About 5 DR-DQ haplotypes were handled as single units for association and clustering, since linkage in the cohort was strong. Across around 400 genotyped donors of the cohort, an average of roughly 250,000 unique TCR beta nucleotide sequences per donor were sequenced, and around 19% of those sequences were non-productive.

General findings and caveats noted by the study authors: According to a later analysis, parvovirus B19, influenza, CMV and Epstein-Barr virus appeared linked to several top co-occurrence clusters. Because the 87-base-pair reads could not distinguish some IMGT-functional V segments, including TRBV6-2 and TRBV6-3, those segments were excluded. V-gene and J-gene trimming of TCR beta chains was associated with a missense DCLRE1C variant in a later genetic analysis, and the association was replicated in an independent cohort. When HLA alleles, especially DR and DQ, strongly co-occurred, attributing TCR associations to individual alleles was difficult. Linkage disequilibrium might explain the correlated functional status among segregating V segments, but an unknown experimental factor could not be excluded. The study listed 150 to 200 TCR beta chains as associated with cytomegalovirus. In a later analysis, HLA-associated TCR beta chains were found to be more clonally expanded and to have lower generation probabilities than equally common non-associated chains. Compared with the roughly 700-donor mean, donors in an Asian-associated ancestry cluster had fewer N-insertions in productive TCRs, according to a later genetic analysis. A further reported finding was that TCR beta sequences accurately predicted the HLA-A and HLA-B alleles for most subjects in the first cohort. HLA typing was unavailable for some donors at each locus, so association tests used only the typed subset. The cohort was sequenced for TCR beta chains only, and without alpha or paired-chain data the features that could be detected were limited. In a later analysis, most CMV-associated TCR beta chains were found to appear HLA-restricted, with HLA associations seemingly driven largely by CMV exposure. Roughly uniform sequencing depth across donors was assumed in presence/absence analyses, although this assumption may not hold. Across donors, most TCR sequences were observed very rarely, whereas some public TCRs were present in many individuals. The sequencing pipeline was judged likely to have produced a cluster of highly shared sequence variants as a technical artifact. In an earlier analysis of over 550 of the donors, most TCR beta V segments were observed in productive rearrangements about 87% or about 30% of the time, broadly matching IMGT annotations. In both the original and validation cohorts, the classifier was reported to diagnose cytomegalovirus status with high specificity and sensitivity. Because counts were too low, about 17 rarely observed V segments, including chromosome 9 orphons, were excluded from the earlier analysis of some 540 of the donors. A few of the identified cytomegalovirus-associated TCR beta chains were confirmed in vitro to be specific for cytomegalovirus antigens. At a false discovery rate of 0.05, a later analysis linked 15,000 to 20,000 TCR beta sequences to specific HLA alleles. It was suggested by the authors that the approach could potentially be generalized to other disease states and immunological phenotypes. The only immune exposure information available for the cohort was CMV serostatus. A later analysis found that TCR association rates varied across HLA loci, with DRB1 alleles showing the most associated TCRs and HLA-C alleles the fewest.

The cohort was made up of around 720 healthy bone marrow donors. Cohort members were all nominally healthy when sampled, although unrecorded immune exposures were likely present. The donor was CMV seronegative and was included in the group of a few hundred seronegative cohort members. A peripheral blood sample was collected from each donor, and TCR beta sequencing was performed on peripheral blood mononuclear cells. The Qiagen DNeasy Blood Extraction Kit was used to extract genomic DNA from the blood cell samples. This clonotype was obtained from a woman aged 40 to 49 in good health and CMV-seronegative. The specimen sequenced was PBMCs. The chain is made from TRBV10-1 and TRBJ2-2; 8 of the junction bases match TRBD2. The DNA sequence reads TGCGCCAGTACCCGGAGGCTAGCGGGCACCGGGGAGCTGTTTTTT. It translates to CASTRRLAGTGELFF.